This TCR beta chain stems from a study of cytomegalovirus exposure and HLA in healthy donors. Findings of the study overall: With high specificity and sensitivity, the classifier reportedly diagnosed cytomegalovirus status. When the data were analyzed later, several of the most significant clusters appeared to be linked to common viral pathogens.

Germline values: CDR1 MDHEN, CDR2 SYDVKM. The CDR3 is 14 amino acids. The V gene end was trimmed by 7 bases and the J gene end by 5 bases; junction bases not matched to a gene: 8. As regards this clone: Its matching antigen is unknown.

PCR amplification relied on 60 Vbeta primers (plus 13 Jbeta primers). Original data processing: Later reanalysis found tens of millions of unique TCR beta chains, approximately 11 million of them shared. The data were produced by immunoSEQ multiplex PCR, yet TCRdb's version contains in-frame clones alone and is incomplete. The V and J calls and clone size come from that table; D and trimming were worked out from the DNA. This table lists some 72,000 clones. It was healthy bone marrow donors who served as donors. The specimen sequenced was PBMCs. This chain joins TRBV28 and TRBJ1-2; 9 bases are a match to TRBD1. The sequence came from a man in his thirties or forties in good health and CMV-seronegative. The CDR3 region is CASTRDRVGYGYTF. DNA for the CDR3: TGTGCCAGCACCAGGGACAGGGTGGGGTATGGCTACACCTTC.